Below, 20 T cell receptor beta chains from the same sample are listed, as sequenced in a study of Graves' ophthalmopathy and Graves' hyperthyroidism. RNA transcripts served as template for amplifying TCR beta CDR3 sequences. HTBI primers were used in a first-round RT-PCR, which preceded a second-round multiplex PCR. TCRdb reanalysed the multiplex PCR reads using MiXCR and keeps one entry per CDR3 protein. The sample has about 210,000 distinct CDR3 sequences; under 30% are singletons. Sequencing was done on a sample of peripheral blood. The receptors come from a man in his fifties with Graves' ophthalmopathy.

This clonotype has ten or more counts. The chain recombines TRBV29-1 with TRBJ2-5, with a weak D call TRBD2 (6 bases). This CDR3 is 12 amino acids long. Between the trimmed V and J ends, which lost 5 bases and 0 bases, there was a span of 7 bases. CDR1 and CDR2 from the germline V gene are SQVTM and ANQGSEA. CDR3 sequence reads: CSVRDYQETQYF. CDR3 bases: TGCAGCGTTAGGGACTACCAAGAGACCCAGTACTTC.

In its sample, this clonotype was seen many times. This rearrangement joins TRBV28 to TRBJ2-7; D might be TRBD1 or TRBD2, each matching 5 bases. The CDR3 runs 14 residues. Trimming took 6 bases from V and 4 from J, leaving 16 bases between them. Germline-derived CDR1 and CDR2 are MDHEN and SYDVKM. The CDR3 sequence is CASRRLWDGYEQYF. CDR3 coding DNA: TGTGCCAGCAGACGGTTGTGGGACGGTTACGAGCAGTACTTC.

This clonotype has a count of ten or more. CDR3 in DNA: TGTGCCAGCAGCTTAAAACCTCCGGGACTAGCGGGAGAAATATACGAGCAGTACTTC. Translating gives CASSLKPPGLAGEIYEQYF. The gene calls are TRBV7-2 and TRBJ2-7; 14 bases align to TRBD2. V trimming: 2 bases; J trimming: 4 bases; junction bases outside the gene matches: 13. Germline V gives CDR1 SGHTA, CDR2 FQGNSA. The CDR3 covers 19 residues.

This clonotype was counted many times. The genes are TRBV6-5 and TRBJ2-7, with TRBD2 identical over 7 bases. Germline V lookup: CDR1 MNHEY, CDR2 SVGAGI. The V gene end was trimmed by 4 bases and the J gene end by 3 bases; junction bases not matched to a gene: 6. This CDR3 has 14 amino acids. The CDR3 loop reads CASSSRDYYYEQYF. Here the CDR3 DNA reads TGTGCCAGCAGTTCTAGGGACTATTACTACGAGCAGTACTTC.

This clonotype was picked up a small number of times. This chain uses TRBV30 with TRBJ2-5; D is possibly TRBD2 (5 bases). V was cut by 5 bases and J by 7 bases, with 17 bases left in between. Germline loops: CDR1 GTSNPN, CDR2 SVGIG (reference sequence). CDR3 size: 13 residues. The CDR3 reads CAWELDLGRTQYF. DNA for the CDR3: TGTGCCTGGGAGCTCGACCTAGGGAGGACCCAGTACTTC. Full variable domain (missing parts from reference TRBV30 and TRBJ2-5): SQTIHQWPATLVQPVGSPLSLECTVEGTSNPNLYWYRQAAGRGLQLLFYSVGIGQISSEVPQNLSASRPQDRQFILSSKKLLLSDSGFYLCAWELDLGRTQYFGPGTRLLVL.

This chain joins TRBV12-3 or TRBV12-4 and TRBJ1-5, with D unresolved. V was pared by 8 bases and J by 4 bases, with 6 bases between. This CDR3 contains 11 residues. The CDR3 protein is CASGNNQPQHF. DNA for the CDR3: TGTGCCAGCGGTAATAATCAGCCCCAGCATTTT.

The genes are TRBV27 and TRBJ2-7; 7 bases align to TRBD2. The CDR3 spans 15 residues. Germline-derived CDR1 and CDR2 are MNHEY and SMNVEV (reference sequence). The J segment lost 3 bases and the V segment lost 5 bases, leaving 10 bases of the junction unmatched. CDR3 coding DNA: TGTGCCAGCAGTAAAGGCGCTAGCGGTCTCTACGAGCAGTACTTC. It is translated as CASSKGASGLYEQYF.

This clonotype was detected only a few times. J is TRBJ2-7 and V is TRBV6-1, with 9 positions matching TRBD1. This CDR3 has 13 amino acids. The germline V gene encodes CDR1 MNHNS and CDR2 SASEGT. With 2 bases clipped from V and 6 bases from J, the junction kept 2 bases outside the gene matches. CDR3 loop: CASSEWTGAEQYF. The CDR3 region has the DNA TGTGCCAGCAGTGAATGGACAGGGGCCGAGCAGTACTTC.

This clonotype was counted many times. The chain recombines TRBV9 with TRBJ2-7; 10 bases agree with TRBD2. CDR1 is SGDLS, CDR2 YYNGEE, per germline. This CDR3 has 16 amino acids. V was clipped by 0 bases and J by 4 bases; unmatched bases: 7. As DNA, the CDR3 is TGTGCCAGCAGCGTAGGGGGCAGCGGGAGGGCTTACGAGCAGTACTTC. This sequence encodes CASSVGGSGRAYEQYF.

V gene TRBV12-3 or TRBV12-4 combines with J gene TRBJ1-1; D not certain. The CDR3 sequence is 13 residues long. Trimming pared 4 bases from V and 11 bases from J, leaving 17 bases between. For the CDR3, the DNA is TGTGCCAGCAGTTCGCCCCCACTGGTTCGGGCTTTCTTT. This encodes CASSSPPLVRAFF.

This clonotype was observed a handful of times. The chain carries TRBV6-1 and TRBJ2-7; 13 bases are shared with TRBD2. V lost 0 bases and J lost 6; bases outside the gene matches: 8. CDR3 length: 17 residues. Germline V CDR1 and CDR2: MNHNS, SASEGT. The DNA of the CDR3 is TGTGCCAGCAGTGAAGCGACTAGCGGGAGGACTAAGCGCGAGCAGTACTTC. Translating gives CASSEATSGRTKREQYF.

The sample holds a few counts of this clonotype. The gene calls are TRBV12-3 or TRBV12-4 and TRBJ1-2; 9 positions agree with TRBD1. Trimming took 6 bases from V and 5 from J; bases not matched to a gene: 4. The CDR3 contains 13 residues. CDR3 sequence (DNA): TGTGCCAGCAGCCGGGGACAGGGTTATGGCTACACCTTC. This gives the protein CASSRGQGYGYTF.

This clonotype was observed at least ten times. V and J are TRBV5-5 and TRBJ2-2; 11 nucleotides line up with TRBD2. CDR1 and CDR2 (germline): SGHKS, YYEKEE (reference sequence). The CDR3 covers 16 residues. The trim removed 0 bases at V and 6 bases at J, leaving 4 bases unmatched. CDR3 protein: CASSLVLAGVPGELFF. The CDR3 DNA follows: TGTGCCAGCAGCTTGGTACTAGCGGGAGTGCCCGGGGAGCTGTTTTTT. The whole variable domain, filled in from reference TRBV5-5 and TRBJ2-2, reads DAGVTQSPTHLIKTRGQQVTLRCSPISGHKSVSWYQQVLGQGPQFIFQYYEKEERGRGNFPDRFSARQFPNYSSELNVNALLLGDSALYLCASSLVLAGVPGELFFGEGSRLTVL.

The gene calls are TRBV20-1 and TRBJ1-5, with D hard to call. CDR3 length equals 14 residues. V was cut by 6 bases and J by 0 bases, with 12 bases left in between. The V gene's germline CDR1 is DFQATT and CDR2 SNEGSKA (reference sequence). The chain's CDR3 is CSATGYGSNQPQHF. CDR3 DNA: TGCAGTGCCACGGGTTACGGTAGCAATCAGCCCCAGCATTTT.

This clonotype has at least ten counts. J is TRBJ1-5 and V is TRBV3-1, with D maybe TRBD1 (5 bases). Per germline, CDR1 LGHDT and CDR2 YNNKEL (reference sequence). The CDR3 runs 14 residues. V was pared by 1 base and J by 6 bases, with 10 bases between. Here the CDR3 reads CASSQAGHGQPQHF. The CDR3 DNA reads TGTGCCAGCAGCCAAGCAGGGCACGGTCAGCCCCAGCATTTT.

The chain has TRBV4-1 and TRBJ1-1; D unresolved. The V and J ends lost 4 bases and 0 bases respectively, with 21 bases between them. The CDR3 spans 18 residues. Germline lookup yields CDR1 MGHRA and CDR2 YSYEKL. The CDR3 DNA reads as TGCGCCAGCAGCCCAGAGTTTTATGGTACGGGCCTGAACACTGAAGCTTTCTTT. Protein product: CASSPEFYGTGLNTEAFF.

The chain recombines TRBV2 with TRBJ1-5; 9 bases match TRBD1. Looked up from germline, CDR1 is SNHLY and CDR2 is FYNNEI. The CDR3 extends over 14 amino acids. The J segment lost 6 bases and the V segment lost 6 bases, leaving 6 bases of the junction unmatched. The CDR3 sequence is CASRGQGWTQPQHF. The CDR3, as DNA: TGTGCCAGCAGAGGACAGGGGTGGACTCAGCCCCAGCATTTT.

At least ten counts were recorded for this clonotype. The J gene is TRBJ2-7, the V gene TRBV11-2; TRBD2 aligns across 13 bases. CDR3 size: 15 residues. Trimming at V came to 6 bases and at J to 0 bases, leaving 2 bases not matched to a gene. The V gene's germline CDR1 is SGHAT and CDR2 FQNNGV. This chain's CDR3 is CASRGTSGTSYEQYF. The CDR3 DNA reads TGTGCCAGCAGAGGGACTAGCGGGACCTCCTACGAGCAGTACTTC.

The rearrangement uses TRBV6-5 and TRBJ2-4, with a possible D match to TRBD1 (6 bases). Germline V gene data show CDR1 as MNHEY and CDR2 as SVGAGI. V was shortened by 4 bases and J by 1 base, with 11 bases between the two germline ends. This CDR3 has 15 amino acids. The CDR3 sequence is CASSSFRGAKNIQYF. The DNA for the CDR3 is TGTGCCAGCAGTTCCTTCAGGGGTGCCAAAAACATTCAGTACTTC.

This clonotype was observed a handful of times. The chain combines TRBV28 with TRBJ2-7; tentative D call: TRBD2 (5 bases). The V gene lost 4 bases and the J gene lost 6 bases, with 13 bases spanning the gap. Germline V CDR1 and CDR2: MDHEN, SYDVKM. The CDR3 covers 13 residues. The CDR3, as DNA: TGTGCCAGCAGTTCCGAGTGGGGAGCCGAGCAGTACTTC. Amino acid sequence: CASSSEWGAEQYF.